This TCR beta chain emerged from a study of graft-versus-host responses after intestinal transplantation. With respect to this clone: Its antigen is still unknown.

Broader study findings: GvH clonotypes were identified within recipient marrow, with a subset emerging first in ileum or blood. Allografts of patients with graft-donor T cell macrochimerism showed high graft-versus-host to host-versus-graft clone ratios.

The repertoire was sequenced with immunoSEQ multiplex PCR; TCRdb's copy has only in-frame clones and lacks some. The table has some 140,000 clones, about 93% seen once; the top ten hold around 0.2%. The germline gives CDR1 SGHTA, CDR2 FQGNSA. CDR3 size: 16 residues. Unmatched junction bases numbered 10, after V lost 5 bases and J lost 2 bases. The material sequenced was unstimulated CD4+ T cells sorted from spleen or lymph node cells, taken before intestinal transplant. The TCR comes from a human donor who received an intestinal transplant. The chain joins TRBV7-2 to TRBJ2-7; 9 bases align to TRBD2. The CDR3 is CASSPGPSGTPYEQYF. CDR3 nucleotide sequence: TGTGCCAGCAGCCCCGGCCCTAGCGGGACACCCTACGAGCAGTACTTC.